This T cell receptor (beta chain) was sequenced during a study of shared clonotypes between healthy human individuals. Broader study findings: Compared with clonotypes that all four donors shared, non-shared clonotypes had lower generation probabilities. Genetic and exposure-history diversity was limited by the few donors.

Only CD45RO-negative cells positively selected for CCR7 counted as naive CD8 cells, so terminally differentiated effector memory CD45RA+ cells were excluded. Germline CDR1 MNHEY, CDR2 SVGAGI. The CDR3 is made up of 14 amino acids. Trimming left V 1 base short and J 5 bases short, with 11 bases between. A deep-level run was used for the assay. Genomic DNA (from each subset) was split evenly across several immunoSEQ plates. Generated by immunoSEQ multiplex PCR, the TCRdb table keeps only in-frame clones and is missing some. The data show fewer than 1 million clones, about 96% seen once. Of note for this clone: Its antigen remains unidentified.

The sample comprised naive CD8+ T cells sorted from blood. This chain links TRBV6-5 with TRBJ2-5; possibly TRBD1 for D (5 bases). The receptor was isolated from a man aged 25 to 45 in good health. The CDR3 here is CASSYWQGSETQYF. In DNA, the CDR3 is TGTGCCAGCAGTTACTGGCAGGGATCGGAGACCCAGTACTTC.